This T cell receptor (beta chain) was recorded in a study of blood T cells in healthy people across ages. Study-level results: Diversity figures derived from one million T cells were judged to underestimate the true value.

It was with a sample-barcoded 5' primer and a J-beta primer mix that a second PCR of about 7 to 12 cycles was run. MiXCR was run by TCRdb on the 5' RACE reads, yielding one entry per CDR3 protein. The sample includes about 1.8 million distinct CDR3 sequences, roughly 52% of them seen just once. Per germline, CDR1 MNHEY and CDR2 SVGAGI. The CDR3 sequence is 15 residues long. Trimming took 2 bases from V and 0 from J; bases not matched to a gene: 4. Total RNA was isolated from each sample in quantities of at least 6 micrograms. This clonotype was counted a few times. Its specificity is unknown. V and J are TRBV6-5 and TRBJ2-7; 7 bases align to TRBD1. Sequencing used blood. This TCR came from a woman in her thirties or forties in good health. CDR3 sequence reads: CASSYRQGNSYEQYF. As DNA, the CDR3 is TGTGCCAGCAGTTACCGACAGGGAAACTCCTACGAGCAGTACTTC.